The rows below give T cell receptor beta chains drawn from one sample of a study of Ad26.COV2.S vaccination and SARS-CoV-2 variants. The repertoire was sequenced with immunoSEQ multiplex PCR; TCRdb's copy has only in-frame clones and lacks some. The profile shows about 420,000 clones, 88% of them singletons. The material sequenced was peripheral blood, taken in a trial of Ad26.COV2.S vaccine versus placebo. The receptors shown here come from a person aged 18-65 years who received the Ad26.COV2.S COVID-19 vaccine or a placebo. Each CDR3 is given with its conserved first and last residue. The D gene is left open where the match is weak. Clone sizes are given selectively: once, few, many, or a class where the clone is expanded.

abundance: .
v_gene: TRBV15
d_gene: .
j_gene: TRBJ1-5
CDR3nt: TGTGCCACCAGCACAAACCTCGGGGGCAATCAGCCCCAGCATTTT
CDR3aa: CATSTNLGGNQPQHF

abundance: .
v_gene: TRBV7-6
d_gene: .
j_gene: TRBJ2-5
CDR3nt: TGTGCCAGCAGCCCTTCCGGCGAGACCCAGTACTTC
CDR3aa: CASSPSGETQYF

abundance: .
v_gene: TRBV19
d_gene: .
j_gene: TRBJ1-6
CDR3nt: TGTGCCAGTAGGACCCTGGGGGGCGATAATTCACCCCTCCACTTT
CDR3aa: CASRTLGGDNSPLHF

abundance: .
v_gene: TRBV4-1
d_gene: TRBD2
j_gene: TRBJ2-5
CDR3nt: TGCGCCAGCAGCTCCTGGGGGGGACAAGAGACCCAGTACTTC
CDR3aa: CASSSWGGQETQYF

abundance: .
v_gene: TRBV19
d_gene: .
j_gene: TRBJ1-1
CDR3nt: TGTGCCAGTAACGGCCCGAACACTGAAGCTTTCTTT
CDR3aa: CASNGPNTEAFF

abundance: .
v_gene: TRBV29-1
d_gene: .
j_gene: TRBJ2-5
CDR3nt: TGCAGCGTTGAAACCCAGTACCAAGAGACCCAGTACTTC
CDR3aa: CSVETQYQETQYF

abundance: once
v_gene: TRBV5-1
d_gene: TRBD1
j_gene: TRBJ2-1
CDR3nt: TGCGCCAGCAGCTTCACAGGGGGGAATGAGCAGTTCTTC
CDR3aa: CASSFTGGNEQFF

abundance: .
v_gene: TRBV19
d_gene: .
j_gene: TRBJ2-3
CDR3nt: TGTGCCAGTAGTCCCCGGGACTTCCAGCCCCTGGATACGCAGTATTTT
CDR3aa: CASSPRDFQPLDTQYF

abundance: once
v_gene: TRBV7-2
d_gene: .
j_gene: TRBJ2-7
CDR3nt: TGTGCCAGCAGCTTAGTTTCTAGTGGGCCCCACTACGAGCAGTACTTC
CDR3aa: CASSLVSSGPHYEQYF

abundance: .
v_gene: TRBV6-6
d_gene: .
j_gene: TRBJ1-1
CDR3nt: TGTGCCAGCAGCTCATCGAAGTACACTGAAGCTTTCTTT
CDR3aa: CASSSSKYTEAFF

abundance: .
v_gene: TRBV19
d_gene: .
j_gene: TRBJ1-1
CDR3nt: TGTGCCAGTAGTATTTCAGGGATGAACACTGAAGCTTTCTTT
CDR3aa: CASSISGMNTEAFF

abundance: .
v_gene: TRBV6-2/TRBV6-3
d_gene: .
j_gene: TRBJ1-1
CDR3nt: TGTGCCAGCAGTTACTCAAGGACAGAATTGAACACTGAAGCTTTCTTT
CDR3aa: CASSYSRTELNTEAFF

abundance: .
v_gene: TRBV7-6
d_gene: .
j_gene: TRBJ2-3
CDR3nt: TGTGCCAGCAGATCCGGCCCCAGAACTAGCACAGATACGCAGTATTTT
CDR3aa: CASRSGPRTSTDTQYF

abundance: .
v_gene: TRBV9
d_gene: TRBD1
j_gene: TRBJ2-7
CDR3nt: TGTGCCAGCAGCGTTTCACAGGGACAGTACGAGCAGTACTTC
CDR3aa: CASSVSQGQYEQYF

abundance: .
v_gene: TRBV3-1/TRBV3-2
d_gene: TRBD1
j_gene: TRBJ1-2
CDR3nt: TGTGCCAGCAGCCAGAAGGACAGGAACTCTAACTATGGCTACACCTTC
CDR3aa: CASSQKDRNSNYGYTF

abundance: .
v_gene: TRBV10-3
d_gene: .
j_gene: TRBJ2-5
CDR3nt: TGTGCCATCAGTGGGGTACAAGAGACCCAGTACTTC
CDR3aa: CAISGVQETQYF

abundance: .
v_gene: TRBV9
d_gene: .
j_gene: TRBJ2-1
CDR3nt: TGTGCCAGCAGCGTAGAGGTACAGGCCGGCGGCACTGAGCAGTTCTTC
CDR3aa: CASSVEVQAGGTEQFF

abundance: .
v_gene: TRBV28
d_gene: .
j_gene: TRBJ2-7
CDR3nt: TGTGCCAGCAGCTTGGTTAGTTCTCCCGGGGAGCAGTACTTC
CDR3aa: CASSLVSSPGEQYF

abundance: .
v_gene: TRBV6-5
d_gene: .
j_gene: TRBJ2-1
CDR3nt: TGTGCCAGCAGTACCGACAGGAACAATGAGCAGTTCTTC
CDR3aa: CASSTDRNNEQFF

abundance: once
v_gene: TRBV13
d_gene: .
j_gene: TRBJ1-2
CDR3nt: TGTGCCAGCAGCTCCACGGGAAACTATGGCTACACCTTC
CDR3aa: CASSSTGNYGYTF

abundance: .
v_gene: TRBV28
d_gene: TRBD1
j_gene: TRBJ1-5
CDR3nt: TGTGCCAGCAGTCAGACAGGGGTACGGGGACAGCCCCAGCATTTT
CDR3aa: CASSQTGVRGQPQHF

abundance: .
v_gene: TRBV10-3
d_gene: .
j_gene: TRBJ2-1
CDR3nt: TGTGCCATCAGTGACCCCTCGAATGAGCAGTTCTTC
CDR3aa: CAISDPSNEQFF

abundance: few
v_gene: TRBV5-6
d_gene: .
j_gene: TRBJ1-4
CDR3nt: TGTGCCAGCAGCTTTTCACCGGGACTGTCGAATGAAAAACTGTTTTTT
CDR3aa: CASSFSPGLSNEKLFF

abundance: .
v_gene: TRBV11-2
d_gene: .
j_gene: TRBJ2-2
CDR3nt: TGTGCCAGCAGCTTAGTAGCGGGACAGGGTCAGGCCGGGGAGCTGTTTTTT
CDR3aa: CASSLVAGQGQAGELFF

abundance: .
v_gene: TRBV6-1
d_gene: TRBD1
j_gene: TRBJ2-7
CDR3nt: TGTGCCAGCAGTGAAGCTCCAAAAAGCCGGGACAGAGTTTACGAGCAGTACTTC
CDR3aa: CASSEAPKSRDRVYEQYF

abundance: .
v_gene: TRBV2
d_gene: .
j_gene: TRBJ1-5
CDR3nt: TGTGCCAGCAGTCCCTTCGGGGACACGTTAAATCAGCCCCAGCATTTT
CDR3aa: CASSPFGDTLNQPQHF

abundance: .
v_gene: TRBV4-3
d_gene: .
j_gene: TRBJ2-3
CDR3nt: TGCGCCAGCAGCCAAGACTCCCTGGTAGGAAGCACAGATACGCAGTATTTT
CDR3aa: CASSQDSLVGSTDTQYF

abundance: .
v_gene: TRBV10-2
d_gene: .
j_gene: TRBJ1-2
CDR3nt: TGCGCCAGCAGTGAATTCAGAGCTAACTATGGCTACACCTTC
CDR3aa: CASSEFRANYGYTF

abundance: .
v_gene: TRBV28
d_gene: .
j_gene: TRBJ2-5
CDR3nt: TGTGCCAGCAGGCAGTCGGGCGCGGAGACCCAGTACTTC
CDR3aa: CASRQSGAETQYF

abundance: .
v_gene: TRBV11-1
d_gene: .
j_gene: TRBJ2-1
CDR3nt: TGTGCCAGCAGCGCGCGGGGTGAGCAGTTCTTC
CDR3aa: CASSARGEQFF

abundance: .
v_gene: TRBV5-4
d_gene: TRBD2
j_gene: TRBJ2-1
CDR3nt: TGTGCCAGCAGCATCGGGGGGGACTCCTACAATGAGCAGTTCTTC
CDR3aa: CASSIGGDSYNEQFF

abundance: .
v_gene: TRBV30
d_gene: TRBD1
j_gene: TRBJ2-2
CDR3nt: TGTGCCTGGAGTGAGGACAGGGCGAACACCGGGGAGCTGTTTTTT
CDR3aa: CAWSEDRANTGELFF

abundance: .
v_gene: TRBV6-5
d_gene: .
j_gene: TRBJ2-7
CDR3nt: TGTGCCAGCAGTTACGTGGGGGTAGCCTACGAGCAGTACTTC
CDR3aa: CASSYVGVAYEQYF

abundance: .
v_gene: TRBV4-1
d_gene: .
j_gene: TRBJ2-7
CDR3nt: TGCGCCAGCAGCCAAGGGGCTCTCTCCTACGAGCAGTACTTC
CDR3aa: CASSQGALSYEQYF

abundance: .
v_gene: TRBV20-1
d_gene: .
j_gene: TRBJ1-2
CDR3nt: TGCAGTGCTAGGCCTCCCTATGGCTACACCTTC
CDR3aa: CSARPPYGYTF

abundance: few
v_gene: TRBV7-9
d_gene: TRBD1
j_gene: TRBJ1-6
CDR3nt: TGTGCCAGCAGCTTAGGGGACAGGGGGAGCTCCTATAATTCACCCCTCCACTTT
CDR3aa: CASSLGDRGSSYNSPLHF

abundance: .
v_gene: TRBV5-1
d_gene: .
j_gene: TRBJ1-2
CDR3nt: TGCGCCAGCAGTCCCGCCGGACACTCCAACTATGGCTACACCTTC
CDR3aa: CASSPAGHSNYGYTF

abundance: once
v_gene: TRBV28
d_gene: TRBD2
j_gene: TRBJ2-7
CDR3nt: TGTGCCAGCAGTGTCGGGGGGTTTACCTCCTACGAGCAGTACTTC
CDR3aa: CASSVGGFTSYEQYF

abundance: .
v_gene: TRBV30
d_gene: .
j_gene: TRBJ2-1
CDR3nt: TGTGCCTGGAGTGTAGTCGAGGGTGAGCAGTTCTTC
CDR3aa: CAWSVVEGEQFF

abundance: once
v_gene: TRBV30
d_gene: TRBD2
j_gene: TRBJ2-4
CDR3nt: TGTGCCTGGAACACTAGCGGGGGGGCCGGGACCAAAAACATTCAGTACTTC
CDR3aa: CAWNTSGGAGTKNIQYF

abundance: .
v_gene: TRBV18
d_gene: .
j_gene: TRBJ1-1
CDR3nt: TGTGCCAGCTCAATTAGTCGGAATACTGAAGCTTTCTTT
CDR3aa: CASSISRNTEAFF

abundance: .
v_gene: TRBV5-1
d_gene: .
j_gene: TRBJ2-7
CDR3nt: TGCGCCATTCCGGGGGAAGGGACCTACGAGCAGTACTTC
CDR3aa: CAIPGEGTYEQYF

abundance: .
v_gene: TRBV11-2
d_gene: TRBD2
j_gene: TRBJ2-7
CDR3nt: TGTGCCAGCAGCTTCATACTAGCGGGGGGATCCTACGAGCAGTACTTC
CDR3aa: CASSFILAGGSYEQYF

abundance: .
v_gene: TRBV6-2/TRBV6-3
d_gene: .
j_gene: TRBJ2-2
CDR3nt: TGTGCCAGCAGTTACTCTTGGGGCGGGGCCCCCGGGGAGCTGTTTTTT
CDR3aa: CASSYSWGGAPGELFF

abundance: .
v_gene: TRBV5-1
d_gene: TRBD1
j_gene: TRBJ2-4
CDR3nt: TGCGCCAGCAGCTTGGCGGGACAGGGTAGGAACATTCAGTACTTC
CDR3aa: CASSLAGQGRNIQYF

abundance: few
v_gene: TRBV4-3
d_gene: TRBD2
j_gene: TRBJ2-1
CDR3nt: TGCGCCAGCAGCCAGATGACTAGCGGGCCCAATGAGCAGTTCTTC
CDR3aa: CASSQMTSGPNEQFF

abundance: once
v_gene: TRBV7-2
d_gene: .
j_gene: TRBJ2-2
CDR3nt: TGTGCCAGCAGCTCCCGGGACTCCCCGTCGAACACCGGGGAGCTGTTTTTT
CDR3aa: CASSSRDSPSNTGELFF

abundance: .
v_gene: TRBV5-1
d_gene: .
j_gene: TRBJ2-2
CDR3nt: TGCGCCAGCAGCTTGATGGAGTACGGAGGGGATTACACCGGGGAGCTGTTTTTT
CDR3aa: CASSLMEYGGDYTGELFF

abundance: .
v_gene: TRBV29-1
d_gene: .
j_gene: TRBJ2-2
CDR3nt: TGCAGCGTTGAAGATCGAGCCGGGGAGCTGTTTTTT
CDR3aa: CSVEDRAGELFF

abundance: .
v_gene: TRBV9
d_gene: TRBD1
j_gene: TRBJ1-3
CDR3nt: TGTGCCAGCAGCGCCACTACAGGGGTCCCCCCCTCTGGAAACACCATATATTTT
CDR3aa: CASSATTGVPPSGNTIYF